This T cell receptor (beta chain) was captured in a study of T cells in Graves' hyperthyroidism and ophthalmopathy. General study findings and limits: Ophthalmopathy was separated from stable hyperthyroidism by a 13 V-J model. Most thyroid clonotypes expanded above 0.001 appeared in blood too.

The CDR3 covers 13 residues. Trimming took 6 bases from V and 10 from J, leaving 18 bases between them. From germline, CDR1 is MDHEN and CDR2 SYDVKM. RNA transcripts were the template for amplifying TCR beta CDR3 regions. When the TCR CDR3 underwent first-round RT-PCR, the HTBI primer set was used. TCRdb independently ran MiXCR on the multiplex PCR reads; one entry per CDR3 protein. Found here are 300,000 to 450,000 distinct CDR3 sequences, approximately 12% of them singletons; the top ten hold about 20%. Newly diagnosed hyperthyroidism patients aged 18 to 65 years had disease lasting under 2 months. This clonotype was counted ten times or more. The antigen is not known.

The sequence derives from a man aged 30-40 years with Graves' hyperthyroidism that later progressed to Graves' ophthalmopathy. This chain uses TRBV28 with TRBJ1-1, with a possible D match to TRBD1 (6 bases). Sequenced material: blood. The CDR3 nucleotides read TGTGCCAGCAGCTCACCGAGGGGGGGTCGAGCTTTCTTT. Its protein is CASSSPRGGRAFF.